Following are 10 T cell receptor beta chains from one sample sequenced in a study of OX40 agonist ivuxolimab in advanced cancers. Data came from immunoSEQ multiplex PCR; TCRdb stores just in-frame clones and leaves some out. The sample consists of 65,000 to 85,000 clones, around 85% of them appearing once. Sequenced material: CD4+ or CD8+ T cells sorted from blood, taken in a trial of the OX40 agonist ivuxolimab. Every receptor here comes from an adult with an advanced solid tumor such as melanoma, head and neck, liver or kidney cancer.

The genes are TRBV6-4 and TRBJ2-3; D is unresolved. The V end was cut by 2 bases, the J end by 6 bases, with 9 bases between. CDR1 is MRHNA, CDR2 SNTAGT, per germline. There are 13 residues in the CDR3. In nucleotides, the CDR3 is TGTGCCAGCAGTGACGTGGCTGGGGATACGCAGTATTTT. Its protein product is CASSDVAGDTQYF.

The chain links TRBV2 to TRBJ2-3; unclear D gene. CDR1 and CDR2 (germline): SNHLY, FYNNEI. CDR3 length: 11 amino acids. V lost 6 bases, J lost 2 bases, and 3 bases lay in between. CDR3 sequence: CASSSTDTQYF. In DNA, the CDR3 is TGTGCCAGCAGCTCCACAGATACGCAGTATTTT.

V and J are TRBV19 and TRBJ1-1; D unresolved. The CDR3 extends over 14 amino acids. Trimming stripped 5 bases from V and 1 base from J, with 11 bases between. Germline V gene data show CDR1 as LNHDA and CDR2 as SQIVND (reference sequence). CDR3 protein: CASSLYVENTEAFF. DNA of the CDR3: TGTGCCAGTAGTCTCTACGTAGAGAACACTGAAGCTTTCTTT.

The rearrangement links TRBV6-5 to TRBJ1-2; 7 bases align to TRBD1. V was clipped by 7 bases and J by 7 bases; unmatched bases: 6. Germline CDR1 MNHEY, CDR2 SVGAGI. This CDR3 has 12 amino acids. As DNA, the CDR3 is TGTGCCAGCAAAAAACAGGGGACTGGCTACACCTTC. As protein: CASKKQGTGYTF.

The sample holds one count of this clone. This CDR3 is CASTRQGMDQPQHF. The CDR3 DNA reads as TGTGCCAGTACCCGACAGGGGATGGATCAGCCCCAGCATTTT. This chain links TRBV19 with TRBJ1-5, with 8 bases that match TRBD1. Per germline, CDR1 LNHDA and CDR2 SQIVND (reference sequence). J lost 5 bases, V lost 7 bases, and 7 bases had no gene match. The CDR3 extends over 14 amino acids.

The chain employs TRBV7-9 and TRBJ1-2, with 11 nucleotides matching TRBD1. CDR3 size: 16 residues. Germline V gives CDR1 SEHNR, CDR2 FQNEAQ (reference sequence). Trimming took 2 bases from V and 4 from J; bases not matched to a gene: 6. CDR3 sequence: CASSLRGGQGAYGYTF. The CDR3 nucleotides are TGTGCCAGCAGCTTAAGGGGCGGACAGGGGGCCTATGGCTACACCTTC.

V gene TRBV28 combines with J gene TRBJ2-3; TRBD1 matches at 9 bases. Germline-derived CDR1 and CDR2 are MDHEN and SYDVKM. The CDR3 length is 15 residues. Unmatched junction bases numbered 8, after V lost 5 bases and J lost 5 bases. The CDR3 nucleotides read TGTGCCAGCAGTCCCCAAGGGACAGGGATAGATACGCAGTATTTT. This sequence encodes CASSPQGTGIDTQYF.

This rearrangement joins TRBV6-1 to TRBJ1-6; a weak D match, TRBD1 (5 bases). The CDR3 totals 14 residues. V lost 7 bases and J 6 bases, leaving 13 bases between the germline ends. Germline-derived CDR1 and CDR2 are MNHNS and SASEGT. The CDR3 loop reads CASNGGFGNSPLHF. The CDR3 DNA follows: TGTGCCAGCAATGGGGGTTTCGGTAATTCACCCCTCCACTTT.

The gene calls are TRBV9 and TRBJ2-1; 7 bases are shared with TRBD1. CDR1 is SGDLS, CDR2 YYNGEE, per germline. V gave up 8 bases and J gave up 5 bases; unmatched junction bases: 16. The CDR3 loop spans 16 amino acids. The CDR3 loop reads CASSLTGQGVNNEQFF. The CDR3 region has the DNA TGTGCCAGTAGTTTAACGGGGCAGGGGGTCAACAATGAGCAGTTCTTC.

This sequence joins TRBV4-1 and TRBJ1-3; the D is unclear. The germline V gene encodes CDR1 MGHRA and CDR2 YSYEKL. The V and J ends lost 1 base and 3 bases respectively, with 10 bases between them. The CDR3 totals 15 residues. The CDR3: CASSQGYEGGNTIYF. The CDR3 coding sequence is TGCGCCAGCAGCCAAGGGTACGAGGGTGGAAACACCATATATTTT.